Listed below are T cell receptor beta chains from one sample, sequenced in a study of T-cell reconstitution after alpha-beta-depleted transplantation in children. TCRdb processed the PCR reads anew with MiXCR; each CDR3 protein has one entry. The sample contains a few hundred thousand distinct CDR3 sequences, roughly 18% of which appear only once. The input for sequencing was PBMCs from the stem cell graft donor, taken from the stem cell graft. These receptors originate from a human donor who donated a stem cell graft to a child with acute lymphoblastic leukemia. The CDR3 runs from the conserved cysteine through the conserved F or W.

v_call,cdr3_aa
TRBV7-8,CASSLMSGSEDTQYF
TRBV24-1,CATAPGTLSGNEQFF
TRBV24-1,CATSKIQGRFYEQYF
TRBV6-1,CASSERTSGYNEQFF
TRBV6-1,CASRPYMWDIQYF
TRBV9,CASSFVTSDHTQYF
TRBV7-2,CASSSPRRRYEQYF
TRBV9,CASSRGGQPQHF
TRBV5-1,CASSPGTGDLNEQFF
TRBV7-3,CASSSGQGLETQYF
TRBV4-1,CASSQDQGRWASGRAGTQYF